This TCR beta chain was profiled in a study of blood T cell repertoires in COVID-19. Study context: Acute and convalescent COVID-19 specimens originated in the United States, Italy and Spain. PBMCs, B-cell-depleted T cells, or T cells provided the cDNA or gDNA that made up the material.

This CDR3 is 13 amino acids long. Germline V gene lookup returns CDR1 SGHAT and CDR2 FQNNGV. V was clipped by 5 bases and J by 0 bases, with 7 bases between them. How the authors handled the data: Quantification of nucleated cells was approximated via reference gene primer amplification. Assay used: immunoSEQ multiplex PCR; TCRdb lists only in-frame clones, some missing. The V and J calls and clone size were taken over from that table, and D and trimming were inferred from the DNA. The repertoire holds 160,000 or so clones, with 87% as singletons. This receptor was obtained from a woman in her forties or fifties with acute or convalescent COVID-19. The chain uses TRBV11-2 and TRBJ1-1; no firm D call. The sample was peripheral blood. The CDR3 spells CASSPQMNTEAFF. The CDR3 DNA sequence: TGTGCCAGCAGCCCTCAGATGAACACTGAAGCTTTCTTT.